The rows below give T cell receptor beta chains drawn from one sample of a study of T cells in Graves' hyperthyroidism and ophthalmopathy. TCRdb itself ran the multiplex PCR reads through MiXCR, one entry per CDR3 protein. In the table there are under 650,000 distinct CDR3 sequences, roughly 17% of which are singletons. Material: blood. Receptors originate from a woman in her twenties or thirties with Graves' hyperthyroidism. CDR3s include the opening cysteine and the closing phenylalanine or tryptophan. Each record gives: D gene, clone size, V gene, J gene, CDR3 DNA, CDR3 protein. D genes are given only for firm matches. The listing skips clone size in some rows; elsewhere it reads once, few, many or a size class.

>TRBD2|.|TRBV6-6|TRBJ2-7
TGTGCCAGCAGTTACTCGGCGGGAGAATACTACGAGCAGTACTTC
CASSYSAGEYYEQYF
>TRBD2|.|TRBV28|TRBJ2-1
TGTGCCAGCAAACCGGGACTAGCGGGACCCAGCAATGAGCAGTTCTTC
CASKPGLAGPSNEQFF
>.|.|TRBV5-1|TRBJ1-2
TGCGCCAGCAGCCCGGAAGGGAAGGGCTATGGCTACACCTTC
CASSPEGKGYGYTF
>.|few|TRBV5-1|TRBJ2-2
TGCGCCAGCAGCGAGAGGTCAGGGGACCCCGGGGAGCTGTTTTTT
CASSERSGDPGELFF
>.|.|TRBV6-1|TRBJ1-3
TGTGCCAGCAGTCGCCAAAAACCCGGGGGGGGCTCTGGAAACACCATATATTTT
CASSRQKPGGGSGNTIYF
>.|few|TRBV27|TRBJ2-2
TGTGCCAGCGGGACGCTCTCCGGGGAGCTGTTTTTT
CASGTLSGELFF
>TRBD2|few|TRBV6-1|TRBJ2-7
TGTGCCAGCAGTGATTGGGGCCTAGCGGGAGTCGGGCAGTACTTC
CASSDWGLAGVGQYF
>.|few|TRBV11-2|TRBJ2-7
TGTGCCAGCAGCCTAAGCCAGACAGGATTTTACGAGCAGTACTTC
CASSLSQTGFYEQYF
>.|few|TRBV15|TRBJ1-6
TGTGCCACCAGCAGAGAGAGGCGTTCGGGGTCTTCACCCCTCCACTTT
CATSRERRSGSSPLHF
>.|few|TRBV19|TRBJ1-5
TGTGCCAGTAGTATAGATAACGACTCAGATCAGCCCCAGCATTTT
CASSIDNDSDQPQHF
>.|many|TRBV3-1|TRBJ1-1
TGTGCCAGCAGCCAAGACTCCGGGAACACTGAAGCTTTCTTT
CASSQDSGNTEAFF
>.|.|TRBV7-7|TRBJ1-4
TGTGCTAGCAGCCCTTCGATTGGGTTCGAAAAACTGTTTTTT
CASSPSIGFEKLFF
>TRBD1|many|TRBV7-2|TRBJ2-4
TGTGCCAGCAGCCAAGGGACAGGGGGAATTCAGTACTTC
CASSQGTGGIQYF
>.|.|TRBV6-4|TRBJ1-6
TGTGCCAGCAGTGAACTTGGACGGAGAAATTCACCCCTCCACTTT
CASSELGRRNSPLHF
>.|few|TRBV7-9|TRBJ1-3
TGTGCCAGCAGCCGATATAACCCGACTCCGGGCCTCAGAAACACCATATATTTT
CASSRYNPTPGLRNTIYF
>.|few|TRBV5-4|TRBJ2-3
TGTGCCAGCAGCCCTGGGGGCTGGAGTCGGTCTGGCACAGATACGCAGTATTTT
CASSPGGWSRSGTDTQYF
>.|many|TRBV18|TRBJ2-7
TGTGCCAGCTCGCCTTGGGACGGCTACGAGCAGTACTTC
CASSPWDGYEQYF
>.|many|TRBV2|TRBJ2-3
TGTGCCAGCAGTGAAGCGGGAGGAGATACGCAGTATTTT
CASSEAGGDTQYF
>.|many|TRBV5-1|TRBJ2-1
TGCGCCAGCAGCTTGGAGGGGCCGGAATACAATGAGCAGTTCTTC
CASSLEGPEYNEQFF
>.|.|TRBV28|TRBJ2-3
TGTGCCAGCAGTTATGGGGTTGATACAGATACGCAGTATTTT
CASSYGVDTDTQYF
>TRBD2|many|TRBV20-1|TRBJ2-1
TGCAGTGCTAGTAACAGCGGGAGGGGGCAGTTCTTC
CSASNSGRGQFF
>.|many|TRBV28|TRBJ1-1
TGTGCCAGCAGTTTAACGCCAGAGGGGAACACTGAAGCTTTCTTT
CASSLTPEGNTEAFF
>.|.|TRBV5-1|TRBJ2-7
TGCGCCAGCAGCTTAGCGTCCGGGGGTGGGCCCTCCGGGTACGAGCAGTACTTC
CASSLASGGGPSGYEQYF
>.|many|TRBV2|TRBJ2-7
TGTGCCAGCGTGATAAGCTCCTACGAGCAGTACTTC
CASVISSYEQYF
>.|.|TRBV27|TRBJ1-2
TGTGCCAGCAGTTTAACCGGGAACCGCTATGGCTACACCTTC
CASSLTGNRYGYTF
>.|many|TRBV27|TRBJ2-3
TGTGCCAGCAGTTTATTGTGGGACAGCACAGATACGCAGTATTTT
CASSLLWDSTDTQYF
>.|many|TRBV30|TRBJ1-5
TGTGCCTGTTCAGGCGGGGGCGGGGAGCCCCAGCATTTT
CACSGGGGEPQHF
>.|few|TRBV7-3|TRBJ1-4
TGTGCCAGCACCCCCGACCGAGAAAATGAAAAACTGTTTTTT
CASTPDRENEKLFF
>.|.|TRBV28|TRBJ1-6
TGTGCCAGCAGGAGGGGAGGCTACGCCAATTCACCCCTCCACTTT
CASRRGGYANSPLHF
>.|.|TRBV7-2|TRBJ1-1
TGTGCCAGGTCCACGATCGGGAATGAAGCTTTCTTT
CARSTIGNEAFF
>TRBD1|many|TRBV28|TRBJ1-2
TGTGCCAGCAGTTTGGGACAGTCGACTGGCTACACCTTC
CASSLGQSTGYTF
>.|.|TRBV2|TRBJ2-5
TGTGCCAGCAGTGAGCCAGCGGGTACCGTCCAAGAGACCCAGTACTTC
CASSEPAGTVQETQYF
>.|few|TRBV11-2|TRBJ2-6
TGTGCCAGCAGCAGAACAGGGATTGGGGCCAACGTCCTGACTTTC
CASSRTGIGANVLTF
>.|many|TRBV18|TRBJ2-1
TGTGCCAGCTCACCACGGGGCACTTATCACAATGAGCAGTTCTTC
CASSPRGTYHNEQFF
>.|.|TRBV29-1|TRBJ2-7
TGTTACGCTCCTGACCCCCCCCAGCCGGACAGTTACGAGCAGTACTTC
CYAPDPPQPDSYEQYF
>TRBD1|few|TRBV30|TRBJ2-3
TGTGCCTTGGACAGGGGGAAGGAGTATTTT
CALDRGKEYF
>.|many|TRBV20-1|TRBJ2-7
TGCAGTGCCCGCGGGGTAGATCAGGACGAGCAGTACTTC
CSARGVDQDEQYF
>TRBD2|few|TRBV3-1|TRBJ2-3
TGTGCCAGCGGCGGACTAGTCTCAGATACGCAGTATTTT
CASGGLVSDTQYF
>TRBD1|.|TRBV6-1|TRBJ1-2
TGTGCCAGCAGTTCTGACCGGGACAGCAGTGGTGGCTACACCTTC
CASSSDRDSSGGYTF
>.|few|TRBV27|TRBJ1-6
TGTGCCAGCAGTTTGGGGGCGCGATGGTCACCCCTCCACTTT
CASSLGARWSPLHF
>.|.|TRBV6-1|TRBJ1-5
TGTGCCAGCAGTGAATTACCGTATAGCAATCAGCCCCAGCATTTT
CASSELPYSNQPQHF
>TRBD2|many|TRBV7-9|TRBJ2-7
TGTGCCAGCAGCTCGCCGGGGACTACCTACGAGCAGTACTTC
CASSSPGTTYEQYF
>.|.|TRBV5-1|TRBJ2-7
TGCGCCAGCAGCTTGAGTCTAGCCGTCGACTACGAGCGGTACTTC
CASSLSLAVDYERYF
>.|many|TRBV5-1|TRBJ1-1
TGCGCCAGCAGCTCCGATTATATTTTCGGGACATCCAACACTGAAGCTTTCTTT
CASSSDYIFGTSNTEAFF
>TRBD2|many|TRBV10-3|TRBJ2-1
TGTGCCACTAGCGGGAGTGGGGACGAAGCCTACAATGAGCAGTTCTTC
CATSGSGDEAYNEQFF
>.|.|TRBV28|TRBJ1-5
TGTGCCAGCGGCAATTGGACGGGGTATAGCAATCAGCCCCAGCATTTT
CASGNWTGYSNQPQHF